Each of the 23 T cell receptor beta chains below was sequenced from the same sample in a study of post-analysis software for immune sequencing data. These receptors' targets are unknown. cDNA libraries for TCR beta contained unique molecular identifiers. TCRdb ran MiXCR on the PCR reads and lists one entry per CDR3 protein. The table lists hundreds of thousands of distinct CDR3 sequences, under 55% of them singletons, with 9% to 14% in the top ten. Study-wide results and limits: A handful of TRBV segments, including TRBV5-6, TRBV5-1 and TRBV20-1, were more frequent in patients than controls.

Sequenced: blood. These receptors were taken from a girl under 18 with multiple sclerosis.

This clonotype showed up just once. V is TRBV28 and J is TRBJ2-1; TRBD2 is a possible D gene (6 bases). CDR1 is MDHEN and CDR2 is SYDVKM in the germline V gene. Trimming shortened V by 10 bases and J by 0 bases, and 10 bases separated the two germline ends. The CDR3 spans 13 residues. The CDR3 spells CAIISGSYNEQFF. The CDR3 DNA is TGTGCCATAATTAGCGGCTCCTACAATGAGCAGTTCTTC.

The chain employs TRBV12-3 or TRBV12-4 and TRBJ2-1; D is undetermined. V lost 6 bases to trimming and J lost 6 bases, with 12 bases between them. The CDR3 loop spans 13 amino acids. The CDR3 protein is CASRLGRVNEQFF. The CDR3 DNA sequence: TGTGCCAGCAGGCTAGGTCGGGTCAATGAGCAGTTCTTC.

The chain combines TRBV20-1 with TRBJ2-1; TRBD2 aligns across 10 bases. CDR3 length equals 14 residues. CDR1 and CDR2 from the germline V gene are DFQATT and SNEGSKA (reference sequence). V shed 2 bases and J 4 bases; nucleotides not matched to a gene: 2. The DNA for the CDR3 is TGCAGTGCTAGACTAGCGGGAGAATACAATGAGCAGTTCTTC. This codes for CSARLAGEYNEQFF.

This clonotype was picked up one time. J is TRBJ2-3 and V is TRBV6-6, with TRBD1 as a possible D gene (6 bases). Trimming removed 6 bases from V and 0 bases from J, with 16 bases in between. CDR3 length: 16 residues. CDR1 is MNHNY and CDR2 is SVGAGI in the germline V gene (reference sequence). For the CDR3, the DNA is TGTGCCAGCAGGCCAAGAACAGGGTCGAGCACAGATACGCAGTATTTT. This translates into CASRPRTGSSTDTQYF.

The chain employs TRBV28 and TRBJ2-2, with D uncertain. CDR1 is MDHEN, CDR2 SYDVKM, per germline. V was cut by 3 bases and J by 1 base, with 3 bases left in between. The CDR3 spans 13 residues. This chain's CDR3 is CASSLVNTGELFF. The CDR3 DNA follows: TGTGCCAGCAGTTTGGTGAACACCGGGGAGCTGTTTTTT.

The chain joins TRBV12-5 to TRBJ2-1, with D possibly being TRBD1 (6 bases). The CDR3 is 16 amino acids. The V end lost 0 bases, the J end lost 0 bases, and 9 bases lay between the germline ends. Germline CDR1 LGHNT, CDR2 FRNRAP. In DNA form, the CDR3 reads TGTGCTAGTGGTTTGGTTGGGACAAGCTCCTACAATGAGCAGTTCTTC. Translation gives CASGLVGTSSYNEQFF.

This clonotype has more than one count but fewer than ten. CDR3 protein: CASSRRGGSSFEQYF. CDR3 nucleotide sequence: TGTGCCAGCAGCCGCCGGGGCGGGAGTTCGTTCGAGCAGTACTTC. The genes are TRBV7-2 and TRBJ2-7; 7 nucleotides agree with TRBD2. Unmatched junction bases numbered 13, after V lost 5 bases and J lost 6 bases. The germline V gene has CDR1 SGHTA and CDR2 FQGNSA. The CDR3 consists of 15 residues.

This clonotype showed up just once. The J gene is TRBJ2-5, the V gene TRBV7-3, with D perhaps matching TRBD1 or TRBD2 (5 bases each). The CDR3 extends over 15 amino acids. CDR1 SGHTA and CDR2 FQGTGA come from the germline V gene. V was shortened by 1 base and J by 4 bases, with 13 bases between the two germline ends. The CDR3 sequence: CASSLIGTGSETQYF. The CDR3 DNA reads TGTGCCAGCAGCTTAATAGGGACGGGGTCAGAGACCCAGTACTTC.

V and J are TRBV20-1 and TRBJ2-1; D is tentatively TRBD1 or TRBD2 (5 bases each). Trimming shortened V by 6 bases and J by 8 bases, and 14 bases separated the two germline ends. The CDR3 covers 12 residues. Germline assignment: CDR1 DFQATT and CDR2 SNEGSKA (reference sequence). The CDR3 is CSARFRGDEQFF. The DNA for the CDR3 is TGCAGTGCCAGATTTCGGGGCGATGAGCAGTTCTTC.

The rearrangement uses TRBV20-1 and TRBJ2-7, with D perhaps matching TRBD2 (5 bases). V lost 1 base, J lost 5 bases, and 9 bases lay in between. CDR1 and CDR2 (germline): DFQATT, SNEGSKA (reference sequence). The CDR3 is 12 residues long. Here the CDR3 reads CSARVRVDEQYF. CDR3 nucleotides: TGCAGTGCTAGAGTGAGGGTGGACGAGCAGTACTTC.

The genes are TRBV12-3 or TRBV12-4 and TRBJ2-7; TRBD2 agrees at 10 bases. This CDR3 is 16 amino acids long. V shed 3 bases, J shed 4 bases, and the junction held 9 bases outside the gene matches. CDR3 residues: CASSFGSSGRAYEQYF. The CDR3 nucleotides read TGTGCCAGCAGTTTCGGTTCTAGCGGGAGAGCATACGAGCAGTACTTC.

This clonotype occurred a few times. The V gene is TRBV12-3 or TRBV12-4, the J gene TRBJ2-6; no definite D call. V dropped 3 bases and J dropped 2 bases, with 8 bases sitting between them. The CDR3 has 15 residues. CDR3 amino acids: CASSFDFTGANVLTF. The CDR3 bases are TGTGCCAGCAGTTTCGATTTTACTGGGGCCAACGTCCTGACTTTC.

This chain connects TRBV3-1 to TRBJ2-1; 9 bases agree with TRBD2. The end of the DNA is better explained by TRBJ2-7, so the J call may be wrong. The CDR3 runs 16 residues. CDR1 is LGHDT, CDR2 YNNKEL, per germline (reference sequence). CDR3 bases: TGTGCCAGCAGCCAAATAGCGGGAGTGAGTTACAATGAGCAGTACTTC. Its protein is CASSQIAGVSYNEQYF.

This clonotype was detected a few times. An end of the junction does not agree with germline; a read error may underlie this. The rearrangement links TRBV7-9 to TRBJ2-5; D not certain. This CDR3 contains 12 residues. Germline assignment: CDR1 SEHNR and CDR2 FQNEAQ (reference sequence). The chain's CDR3 is CTSSLGQETQYF. The CDR3 nucleotides are TGTACCAGCAGCTTGGGTCAAGAGACCCAGTACTTC.

V usage is TRBV29-1 and J usage is TRBJ2-1; D is unresolved. The germline V gene has CDR1 SQVTM and CDR2 ANQGSEA. V was shortened by 3 bases and J by 6 bases, with 9 bases between the two germline ends. The CDR3 has 12 amino acids. CDR3 in DNA: TGCAGCGTTGAGGCCGGCCCCAATGAGCAGTTCTTC. This encodes CSVEAGPNEQFF.

As concerns this clonotype: One end of the junction is discordant with germline, which a read error may explain. The rearrangement uses TRBV5-5 and TRBJ2-1, with 9 bases identical to TRBD2. The CDR3 contains 15 residues. Germline V gene data show CDR1 as SGHKS and CDR2 as YYEKEE (reference sequence). The CDR3 nucleotides read TGTGCCGGCAGCTCGGGTAGCGGGGGCTACAATGAGCAGTTCTTC. This encodes CAGSSGSGGYNEQFF.

This clonotype occurred a few times. The junction does not match germline at one end; this may be a read error. V gene TRBV18 combines with J gene TRBJ2-1; the match to TRBD1 covers 8 bases. The CDR3 contains 13 residues. Germline V gives CDR1 KGHSH, CDR2 LQKENI. This chain's CDR3 is CASSIGQGNKQFF. The CDR3 region has the DNA TGTGCCAGCTCCATTGGACAGGGCAATAAGCAGTTCTTC.

In its sample, this clonotype was seen a few times. V is TRBV29-1 and J is TRBJ2-6; D might be TRBD1 (5 bases). The CDR3 runs 14 residues. Deletions cut 0 bases from V and 4 bases from J, with 7 bases between. Per the germline V gene, CDR1 is SQVTM and CDR2 is ANQGSEA. CDR3 DNA: TGCAGCGTTGAAGATCCAGGGGGGGCCAACGTCCTGACTTTC. This sequence encodes CSVEDPGGANVLTF.

This chain uses TRBV20-1 with TRBJ1-2; D gene unclear. V shed 8 bases and J shed 6 bases, with 7 bases lying between them. The V gene's germline CDR1 is DFQATT and CDR2 SNEGSKA (reference sequence). This CDR3 region has 9 residues. The CDR3 loop is CSLGHGYTF. CDR3 bases: TGCAGTTTGGGCCATGGCTACACCTTC.

This sequence joins TRBV11-2 and TRBJ2-5, with 8 positions matching TRBD2. The CDR3 sequence is 20 residues long. CDR1 and CDR2 from the germline V gene are SGHAT and FQNNGV. The junction had 17 bases not matched to a gene; V was cut back by 0 bases and J by 2 bases. The CDR3 nucleotides are TGTGCCAGCAGCTTAGACGTTCGGGGAGCGGGAGAGGATCATCAAGAGACCCAGTACTTC. Translated, it gives CASSLDVRGAGEDHQETQYF. Based on the CDR3 plus reference TRBV11-2 and TRBJ2-5, the full variable domain is EAGVAQSPRYKIIEKRQSVAFWCNPISGHATLYWYQQILGQGPKLLIQFQNNGVVDDSQLPKDRFSAERLKGVDSTLKIQPAKLEDSAVYLCASSLDVRGAGEDHQETQYFGPGTRLLVL.

This rearrangement joins TRBV7-3 to TRBJ2-7, with D perhaps matching TRBD2 (5 bases). With 5 bases removed from V and 0 bases from J, the gap between germline ends came to 20 bases. Germline V gene sequence: CDR1 SGHTA, CDR2 FQGTGA. The CDR3 length is 17 residues. The CDR3 region has the DNA TGTGCCAGCAGCCTCCATGCGTTAGCGTCAGGCTCCTACGAGCAGTACTTC. Translation gives CASSLHALASGSYEQYF.

The gene calls are TRBV20-1 and TRBJ2-7; D gene unclear. The CDR3 runs 12 residues. Trimming removed 7 bases at V and 3 bases at J, with 13 bases between. Germline V gene lookup returns CDR1 DFQATT and CDR2 SNEGSKA (reference sequence). CDR3 nucleotide sequence: TGCAGTGTTAGCCAGGAAAGCTACGAGCAGTACTTC. Translating gives CSVSQESYEQYF.

The V gene is TRBV27, the J gene TRBJ1-2, with TRBD1 as a possible D gene (5 bases). This CDR3 contains 16 residues. Germline CDR1 reads MNHEY; CDR2 reads SMNVEV (reference sequence). The V gene lost 1 base and the J gene lost 4 bases, with 16 bases spanning the gap. CDR3 nucleotide sequence: TGTGCCAGCAGTTTATTGGGGGACGCACCAATCTATGGCTACACCTTC. Translating gives CASSLLGDAPIYGYTF.